These 13 T cell receptor beta chains were sequenced from one sample in a study of shared clonotypes between healthy human individuals. TCRdb's copy holds only in-frame clones and misses some; the assay was immunoSEQ multiplex PCR. The sample consists of roughly 2.5 million clones, approximately 92% of them appearing once. Sequencing was performed on naive CD4+ T cells sorted from blood. The subset here: CD45RA+ positively selected. The receptors come from a man aged 18-30 years in good health.

The chain links TRBV6-6 to TRBJ1-4; D might be TRBD1 (5 bases). CDR3 length: 12 amino acids. CDR1 and CDR2 from the germline V gene are MNHNY and SVGAGI (reference sequence). V gave up 7 bases and J gave up 8 bases, with 11 bases separating them. The CDR3 nucleotides read TGTGCCAGCACAGGGTTAAGAGAAAAACTGTTTTTT. This sequence encodes CASTGLREKLFF.

The V call is TRBV6-5, the J call TRBJ1-2; 7 bases map to TRBD1. V lost 3 bases to trimming and J lost 1 base; unmatched junction nucleotides: 5. This CDR3 is 15 amino acids long. Germline CDR1 is MNHEY and CDR2 is SVGAGI. CDR3 sequence reads: CASSYGTVRNYGYTF. CDR3 bases: TGTGCCAGCAGTTATGGGACAGTCCGTAACTATGGCTACACCTTC.

The chain combines TRBV5-4 with TRBJ1-6, with D maybe TRBD1 (5 bases). This CDR3 is 16 amino acids long. The V and J ends lost 0 bases and 6 bases respectively, with 13 bases between them. Looked up from germline, CDR1 is SGHNT and CDR2 is YYREEE (reference sequence). The CDR3 DNA is TGTGCCAGCAGCTTGGAGGGCGGGGCCGGTAATTCACCCCTCCACTTT. It codes for CASSLEGGAGNSPLHF.

This chain connects TRBV27 to TRBJ1-2; perhaps TRBD1 as D (5 bases). Trimming left V 2 bases short and J 4 bases short, with 14 bases between. Per germline, CDR1 MNHEY and CDR2 SMNVEV (reference sequence). This CDR3 has 15 residues. CDR3 sequence: CASSLGGTYFYGYTF. The CDR3 nucleotides are TGTGCCAGCAGTTTAGGGGGGACCTATTTCTATGGCTACACCTTC.

This clone has just one count. As DNA, the CDR3 is TGTGCCAGCAGTTACCGGTTTGCGAACACCGGGGAGCTGTTTTTT. This codes for CASSYRFANTGELFF. The chain couples TRBV6-5 to TRBJ2-2; D gene uncertain. Germline V lookup: CDR1 MNHEY, CDR2 SVGAGI. The ends were cut back, 2 bases at V and 0 bases at J, with 7 bases in the middle. The CDR3 length is 15 residues.

This rearrangement joins TRBV6-6 to TRBJ2-5; the D gene is possibly TRBD2 (6 bases). The CDR3 contains 16 residues. Between the trimmed V and J ends, which lost 6 bases and 2 bases, there was a span of 19 bases. Germline V CDR1 and CDR2: MNHNY, SVGAGI (reference sequence). CDR3: CASSLGFEGRQETQYF. CDR3 nucleotides: TGTGCCAGCAGCCTGGGCTTTGAGGGGAGGCAAGAGACCCAGTACTTC.

The chain is built from TRBV30 and TRBJ1-1; TRBD1 might be the D (5 bases). The CDR3 is 12 residues long. The germline CDR1 and CDR2 sequences are GTSNPN and SVGIG (reference sequence). With 4 bases removed from V and 8 bases from J, the gap between germline ends came to 14 bases. CDR3 protein: CAWKPGTAEAFF. The CDR3 nucleotides read TGTGCCTGGAAACCGGGGACCGCAGAAGCTTTCTTT.

This sequence joins TRBV7-9 and TRBJ2-1; 7 bases fit TRBD1. The CDR3 is made up of 16 amino acids. Germline CDR1 and CDR2: SEHNR and FQNEAQ (reference sequence). Trimming cost V 6 bases and J 8 bases; bases outside gene matches: 16. This CDR3 is CASRSHRDSENDEQFF. In nucleotides, the CDR3 is TGTGCCAGCAGATCGCACCGGGACAGTGAGAACGATGAGCAGTTCTTC.

The V gene is TRBV11-2, the J gene TRBJ1-1, with D maybe TRBD1 (5 bases). Germline V gene sequence: CDR1 SGHAT, CDR2 FQNNGV. The CDR3 is 12 amino acids. V lost 1 base and J lost 11, with 11 bases in between. The CDR3 reads CASSLVQGKAFF. The CDR3 region has the DNA TGTGCCAGCAGCTTAGTTCAGGGTAAGGCTTTCTTT.

The chain recombines TRBV11-2 with TRBJ2-2; 9 bases agree with TRBD2. Trimming at V came to 8 bases and at J to 0 bases, leaving 4 bases not matched to a gene. Germline CDR1 and CDR2: SGHAT and FQNNGV. The CDR3 has 15 residues. The chain's CDR3 is CASGLAGSNTGELFF. DNA of the CDR3: TGTGCCAGCGGGCTAGCGGGGTCGAACACCGGGGAGCTGTTTTTT. The whole variable domain, remainder taken from reference TRBV11-2 and TRBJ2-2, is EAGVAQSPRYKIIEKRQSVAFWCNPISGHATLYWYQQILGQGPKLLIQFQNNGVVDDSQLPKDRFSAERLKGVDSTLKIQPAKLEDSAVYLCASGLAGSNTGELFFGEGSRLTVL.

The chain recombines TRBV19 with TRBJ1-2; maybe TRBD1 (5 bases). The V gene lost 1 base and the J gene lost 4 bases, with 13 bases spanning the gap. The CDR3 length is 15 residues. Germline-derived CDR1 and CDR2 are LNHDA and SQIVND (reference sequence). The CDR3 DNA reads as TGTGCCAGTAGTATAGCCCACAGGTCGGGCTATGGCTACACCTTC. Protein product: CASSIAHRSGYGYTF.

The chain recombines TRBV28 with TRBJ2-5; 9 bases are shared with TRBD1. V shed 3 bases and J 5 bases; nucleotides not matched to a gene: 7. Per the germline V gene, CDR1 is MDHEN and CDR2 is SYDVKM. This CDR3 contains 15 residues. CDR3 sequence (DNA): TGTGCCAGCAGTTTTGTCACAGGGGGCTTGGAGACCCAGTACTTC. Encoded protein: CASSFVTGGLETQYF.

The gene calls are TRBV2 and TRBJ1-4; 9 bases map to TRBD1. CDR1 and CDR2 from the germline V gene are SNHLY and FYNNEI. This CDR3 has 15 amino acids. V shed 6 bases and J 8 bases; nucleotides not matched to a gene: 10. The CDR3 protein is CASRGLGTGPEKLFF. CDR3 DNA: TGTGCCAGCAGGGGATTAGGGACAGGGCCCGAAAAACTGTTTTTT.